These 10 T cell receptor beta chains share one sample of origin, sequenced in a study of blood T cells in healthy people across ages. The use of a sample-barcoded 5' primer and a J-beta primer mix characterized a second PCR of about 6 to 11 cycles. TCRdb re-analysed the 5' RACE reads in MiXCR, keeping a single row per CDR3 protein. This sample has some 1 million distinct CDR3 sequences, with 40% to 50% found just once. The specimen sequenced was blood. Source of these receptors: a woman aged 60-75 years in good health.

This clonotype was detected many times. This chain uses TRBV7-9 with TRBJ2-5; D gene ambiguous. CDR3 length: 14 residues. Germline V CDR1 and CDR2: SEHNR, FQNEAQ (reference sequence). The V end was cut by 4 bases, the J end by 4 bases, with 13 bases between. CDR3 in DNA: TGTGCCAGCAGCTCCCCCCGTGGGTTAGAGACCCAGTACTTC. Translation gives CASSSPRGLETQYF.

The V call is TRBV11-2, the J call TRBJ2-7; D is ambiguous. TRBJ2-5 matches the DNA end more closely, so the J call is doubtful. The germline CDR1 and CDR2 sequences are SGHAT and FQNNGV. The CDR3 consists of 15 residues. The CDR3: CASSFVLASSETQYF. The CDR3, as DNA: TGTGCCAGCAGCTTCGTATTGGCCTCCTCGGAGACCCAGTACTTC.

This clonotype appeared many times. The V and J genes are TRBV5-1 and TRBJ2-7; D is uncertain. CDR3 length: 12 residues. V lost 0 bases to trimming and J lost 4 bases, with 5 bases between them. From germline, CDR1 is SGHRS and CDR2 YFSETQ. The CDR3 sequence: CASSLVGYEQYF. The CDR3 nucleotides read TGCGCCAGCAGCTTGGTGGGTTACGAGCAGTACTTC.

The rearrangement uses TRBV12-3 or TRBV12-4 and TRBJ2-5; no definite D call. CDR3 size: 15 residues. Trimming removed 0 bases from V and 11 bases from J, with 19 bases in between. DNA of the CDR3: TGTGCCAGCAGTTTAGCCCCTGTCTCCTACAATGAGCAGTACTTC. Translation: CASSLAPVSYNEQYF.

The genes are TRBV27 and TRBJ2-3, with D possibly being TRBD2 (5 bases). V lost 3 bases, J lost 4 bases, and 11 bases lay in between. The length of the CDR3 is 14 residues. Germline values: CDR1 MNHEY, CDR2 SMNVEV (reference sequence). CDR3 sequence reads: CASSFQRVADTQYF. The DNA for the CDR3 is TGTGCCAGCAGTTTTCAGAGGGTAGCAGATACGCAGTATTTT.

This clonotype was observed a few times. The rearrangement joins TRBV9 to TRBJ2-7; D not certain. The CDR3 runs to 14 residues. V dropped 4 bases and J dropped 3 bases, with 14 bases sitting between them. Germline CDR1 SGDLS, CDR2 YYNGEE. Written as DNA, the CDR3 is TGTGCCAGCAGCCCCCGGTCAACCATCTACGAGCAGTACTTC. It encodes CASSPRSTIYEQYF.

V is TRBV3-1 and J is TRBJ2-1; 10 positions agree with TRBD2. Germline lookup yields CDR1 LGHDT and CDR2 YNNKEL (reference sequence). The CDR3 length is 14 residues. V lost 8 bases, J lost 10 bases, and 11 bases stayed unmatched. The CDR3 spells CASAGTSVTVEQFF. CDR3 DNA sequence: TGTGCCAGCGCCGGGACTAGCGTTACTGTCGAGCAGTTCTTC.

This clonotype was picked up a small number of times. V gene TRBV10-3 combines with J gene TRBJ2-7; D remains ambiguous. The CDR3 sequence is 11 residues long. Trimming stripped 3 bases from V and 4 bases from J, with 4 bases between. CDR1 ENHRY and CDR2 SYGVKD come from the germline V gene. CDR3: CAISDKYEQYF. In nucleotides, the CDR3 is TGTGCCATCAGTGACAAGTACGAGCAGTACTTC.

The chain employs TRBV7-6 and TRBJ2-5; 12 nucleotides line up with TRBD2. This CDR3 is built from 16 residues. CDR1 and CDR2 (germline): SGHVS, FNYEAQ. The junction had 8 bases not matched to a gene; V was cut back by 5 bases and J by 4 bases. The CDR3, as DNA: TGTGCCAGCAGCATGATGTCTAGCGGGAGGGGAGAGACCCAGTACTTC. Protein product: CASSMMSSGRGETQYF.

The chain carries TRBV20-1 and TRBJ2-5; D unclear. The end of the DNA aligns better with TRBJ2-7, so the J call may be wrong. There are 14 residues in the CDR3. Looked up from germline, CDR1 is DFQATT and CDR2 is SNEGSKA (reference sequence). DNA for the CDR3: TGCAGTGCAAAGACCGCGGACCGAATTTACGAGCAGTACTTC. The encoded protein is CSAKTADRIYEQYF.